This record concerns one T cell receptor beta chain sequence. This specimen belongs to a study of blood T cell repertoires in COVID-19. Study in general: From the United States, Italy and Spain came samples of acute and convalescent COVID-19. From T cells, B-cell-depleted T cells, or PBMCs came the material, which was cDNA or gDNA.

Under the authors' procedure: Amplification of reference gene primers provided the estimated nucleated cell counts. Here immunoSEQ multiplex PCR was the method, and the copy in TCRdb shows in-frame clones only, minus some. V and J calls and clone size are those listed in that table; D and trimming were worked out from the DNA. The table has roughly 100,000 clones, 65% to 75% seen once. Deletions cut 2 bases from V and 5 bases from J, with 8 bases between. The CDR3 totals 13 residues. Germline V lookup: CDR1 LGHNT, CDR2 FRNRAP. This chain connects TRBV12-5 to TRBJ2-3, with D perhaps matching TRBD2 (5 bases). The sequence was collected from a human donor with acute or convalescent COVID-19. The donor label of this sample is uncertain. The sequencing sample was made of peripheral blood. DNA for the CDR3: TGTGCTAGTGGTTTGTTTCGGGGAGATACGCAGTATTTT. Translating it yields CASGLFRGDTQYF. The full variable domain, with the rest looked up from reference TRBV12-5 and TRBJ2-3, is DARVTQTPRHKVTEMGQEVTMRCQPILGHNTVFWYRQTMMQGLELLAYFRNRAPLDDSGMPKDRFSAEMPDATLATLKIQPSEPRDSAVYFCASGLFRGDTQYFGPGTRLTVL.